This T cell receptor (beta chain) was documented in a study of a mutant IDH1 vaccine in newly diagnosed glioma. On the study more broadly: Treated patients, averaging approximately 40 years, were around 60% male and roughly 38% female.

Time point reported: week 23, last vaccination. One vaccine dose held 300 ug of mutant IDH1 20-mer peptide and came with topical imiquimod. Each tumor in the donors was a new WHO grade 3 or 4 astrocytoma, IDH1-mutant and ATRX-lost. Study outcomes and limitations: Across multiple MHC alleles, 90% to 95% of patients had vaccine-induced responses.

A single count supports this clone. Its antigen remains unknown. The CDR3 length is 14 residues. With 4 bases removed from V and 2 bases from J, the gap between germline ends came to 11 bases. Germline lookup yields CDR1 MDHEN and CDR2 SYDVKM. The assay was immunoSEQ multiplex PCR, and TCRdb's table has in-frame clones only and misses some. Among some 33,000 clones listed, 85% to 90% were seen once. The chain employs TRBV28 and TRBJ1-2; unclear D gene. This specimen was PBMCs, taken from a glioma patient whose treatment included an IDH1 peptide vaccine. The sequence derives from a man aged 40-50 years with glioma. The CDR3 region has the DNA TGTGCCAGCAGTTCCTACCCACCAAACTATGGCTACACCTTC. Encoded protein: CASSSYPPNYGYTF.